A single sample is the source of the 21 T cell receptor beta chains below, sequenced in a study of blood T cells in healthy people across ages. It was with a sample-barcoded 5' primer and a J-beta primer mix that a second PCR of roughly 7 to 12 cycles was run. TCRdb independently ran MiXCR on the 5' RACE reads; one entry per CDR3 protein. The data contain 750,000 to 950,000 distinct CDR3 sequences, 20% to 30% of them singletons. These sequences were also reported in another study, on T cells of mothers and their children.

The sequenced material came from blood. These receptors came from a boy aged 5-17 years in good health.

The chain recombines TRBV12-3 or TRBV12-4 with TRBJ1-3; D gene ambiguous. The CDR3 sequence is 14 residues long. Trimming cost V 8 bases and J 1 base, with 12 bases left between them. The CDR3 DNA reads TGTGCCAGCTCTTACAGTCCGTCTGGAAACACCATATATTTT. Translating gives CASSYSPSGNTIYF.

This clonotype has a handful of counts. V gene TRBV20-1 combines with J gene TRBJ2-7; 7 positions agree with TRBD2. CDR1 DFQATT and CDR2 SNEGSKA come from the germline V gene (reference sequence). CDR3 length: 14 residues. Trimming cost V 5 bases and J 6 bases; bases outside gene matches: 13. The CDR3 reads CSAGGDYRRSEQYF. CDR3 in DNA: TGCAGTGCTGGGGGGGACTACAGACGGTCCGAGCAGTACTTC.

The chain joins TRBV7-9 to TRBJ2-3; tentative D call: TRBD2 (6 bases). The CDR3 extends over 15 amino acids. Germline V CDR1 and CDR2: SEHNR, FQNEAQ (reference sequence). V lost 3 bases and J lost 4, with 14 bases in between. CDR3 sequence (DNA): TGTGCCAGCAGCTTCCTCCCGGCTAGCGCAGATACGCAGTATTTT. Translated: CASSFLPASADTQYF.

This sequence joins TRBV6-1 and TRBJ2-3, with 8 nucleotides matching TRBD2. Germline trimming cut 5 bases from V and 2 bases from J; bases unmatched to any gene: 12. Germline CDR1 is MNHNS and CDR2 is SASEGT. The CDR3 contains 17 residues. CDR3 DNA: TGTGCCAGCAGTCCTCTCTCCGCGGGGGGATTCACAGATACGCAGTATTTT. It encodes CASSPLSAGGFTDTQYF.

This clonotype occurred a few times. The V call is TRBV12-3 or TRBV12-4, the J call TRBJ2-1; D is undetermined. The J call is in doubt because the DNA end fits TRBJ2-5 better. CDR3 length equals 13 residues. CDR3 DNA sequence: TGTGCCAGCAGTTTTTTGGCTGGTGAGACCCAGTACTTC. The encoded protein is CASSFLAGETQYF.

The chain is built from TRBV12-3 or TRBV12-4 and TRBJ2-2, with 9 bases fitting TRBD2. The CDR3 extends over 16 amino acids. The trim removed 5 bases at V and 4 bases at J, leaving 8 bases unmatched. CDR3 region: CASSRNSGGPTGELFF. In DNA form, the CDR3 reads TGTGCCAGCAGTAGGAATAGCGGGGGACCCACCGGGGAGCTGTTTTTT.

The table lists this clonotype with a few counts. This CDR3 reads CASSESTGQQDTEAFF. The CDR3 coding sequence is TGCGCCAGCAGTGAGTCAACGGGACAGCAGGACACTGAAGCTTTCTTT. The chain is built from TRBV10-1 and TRBJ1-1; 7 bases are shared with TRBD1. The CDR3 runs 16 residues. V was clipped by 0 bases and J by 3 bases; unmatched bases: 7. CDR1 is WNHNN and CDR2 is SYGVQD in the germline V gene (reference sequence).

This clonotype was seen a few times. The rearrangement joins TRBV12-3 or TRBV12-4 to TRBJ2-5; D unresolved. The ends were cut back, 5 bases at V and 4 bases at J, with 8 bases in the middle. The length of the CDR3 is 12 residues. Written as DNA, the CDR3 is TGTGCCAGCAGTGCCTCCCCAGAGACCCAGTACTTC. This gives the protein CASSASPETQYF.

The CDR3: CAVKQGAGGELFF. For the CDR3, the DNA is TGTGCCGTCAAACAGGGGGCCGGCGGGGAGCTGTTTTTT. The V and J genes are TRBV15 and TRBJ2-2, with TRBD1 matching 9 bases. J lost 7 bases, V lost 11 bases, and 8 bases had no gene match. Germline assignment: CDR1 LNHNV and CDR2 YYDKDF (reference sequence). This CDR3 has 13 residues.

This rearrangement joins TRBV6-5 to TRBJ2-1; 8 nucleotides align to TRBD1. Trimming at V came to 2 bases and at J to 13 bases, leaving 4 bases not matched to a gene. In germline, CDR1 is MNHEY, CDR2 SVGAGI. The CDR3 is 12 residues long. CDR3: CASSYRTGKQFF. The CDR3 DNA is TGTGCCAGCAGTTACAGGACAGGGAAACAGTTCTTC.

This clonotype was detected only once. The rearrangement links TRBV7-9 to TRBJ2-3; tentatively, D is TRBD2 (6 bases). CDR3 length: 13 residues. Germline V CDR1 and CDR2: SEHNR, FQNEAQ (reference sequence). The DNA of the CDR3 is TGTATCTCCGGGGGTCCCGGCACAGATACGCAGTATTTT. It encodes CISGGPGTDTQYF.

The chain has TRBV20-1 and TRBJ2-5, with D maybe TRBD2 (6 bases). This CDR3 comprises 14 residues. Germline CDR1 reads DFQATT; CDR2 reads SNEGSKA (reference sequence). V dropped 1 base and J dropped 4 bases, with 13 bases sitting between them. The CDR3 bases are TGCAGTGCTAGAGGACTAGGTGGAGGAGAGACCCAGTACTTC. Its protein is CSARGLGGGETQYF.

This clonotype was recorded a few times. The V call is TRBV30, the J call TRBJ2-1; the D is unclear. This CDR3 comprises 12 residues. CDR1 GTSNPN and CDR2 SVGIG come from the germline V gene (reference sequence). Deletions cut 0 bases from V and 3 bases from J, with 3 bases between. The CDR3 DNA sequence: TGTGCCTGGAGTGTAGGCTACAATGAGCAGTTCTTC. This translates into CAWSVGYNEQFF.

The rearrangement uses TRBV25-1 and TRBJ1-1, with no clear D. Germline loops: CDR1 MGHDK, CDR2 SYGVNS. This CDR3 contains 12 residues. Trimming took 2 bases from V and 4 from J, leaving 5 bases between them. DNA of the CDR3: TGTGCCAGCAGTGAAGCAGGCACTGAAGCTTTCTTT. Amino acid sequence: CASSEAGTEAFF.

This clonotype turned up a few times. The rearrangement links TRBV6-5 to TRBJ2-6, with unresolved D. This CDR3 comprises 17 residues. CDR1 and CDR2 from the germline V gene are MNHEY and SVGAGI. V was clipped by 2 bases and J by 0 bases, with 11 bases between them. CDR3 residues: CASSYGLLSSGANVLTF. DNA of the CDR3: TGTGCCAGCAGTTACGGGCTGTTAAGCTCTGGGGCCAACGTCCTGACTTTC.

In this sample, this clonotype turned up a few times. An end of the junction differs from the germline gene, which may be a read error. This chain connects TRBV5-5 to TRBJ2-5, with 10 bases identical to TRBD1. CDR1 is SGHKS, CDR2 YYEKEE, per germline (reference sequence). The CDR3 covers 15 residues. The CDR3 reads CACSVRDRGGETQYF. CDR3 sequence (DNA): TGTGCCTGCAGCGTCCGGGACAGGGGAGGAGAGACCCAGTACTTC.

A few counts support this clonotype. The chain employs TRBV12-3 or TRBV12-4 and TRBJ1-2; possibly TRBD1 for D (6 bases). The V end was cut by 7 bases, the J end by 4 bases, with 19 bases between. The CDR3 sequence is 15 residues long. CDR3 nucleotides: TGTGCCAGCACCGGGGGCCCCGAATCCCGCTATGGCTACACCTTC. It encodes CASTGGPESRYGYTF.

As for this clonotype: This may be a read error, as it is one base from a much larger clone. This chain joins TRBV4-1 and TRBJ2-5, with D maybe TRBD1 (5 bases). Germline lookup yields CDR1 MGHRA and CDR2 YSYEKL. The CDR3 length is 19 residues. V was pared by 0 bases and J by 4 bases, with 24 bases between. CDR3 amino acids: CASSQDRSRAAPARETQYF. DNA for the CDR3: TGCGCCAGCAGCCAAGATCGGTCCAGGGCGGCACCCGCAAGAGAGACCCAGTACTTC.

Details on this clonotype: Compared with germline, one end of the junction differs, possibly owing to a read error. V usage is TRBV15 and J usage is TRBJ2-1; 9 positions agree with TRBD1. The germline gives CDR1 LNHNV, CDR2 YYDKDF (reference sequence). This CDR3 has 20 residues. The CDR3: CATSRHYGRDRDYPYNGQFF. DNA for the CDR3: TGTGCCACCAGCAGACACTACGGCCGGGACAGGGACTACCCCTACAATGGGCAGTTCTTC.

The chain joins TRBV4-1 to TRBJ2-2; TRBD1 matches 9 bases. Germline assignment: CDR1 MGHRA and CDR2 YSYEKL. The CDR3 has 15 residues. V lost 1 base, J lost 4 bases, and 1 base stayed unmatched. The CDR3 nucleotides read TGCGCCAGCAGCCAAGCGGGACAGGGCACCGGGGAGCTGTTTTTT. It yields the protein CASSQAGQGTGELFF.

The CDR3 nucleotides are TGTGCCAGCAGCCCACGTGGGCATTTTGGGAACACTGAAGCTTTCTTT. Translated: CASSPRGHFGNTEAFF. The chain links TRBV7-9 to TRBJ1-1, with no clear D. V lost 5 bases, J lost 1 base, and 17 bases lay in between. Germline V gene data show CDR1 as SEHNR and CDR2 as FQNEAQ (reference sequence). The length of the CDR3 is 16 residues.